The T cell receptor (beta chain) under discussion was sequenced for a study of PD-1 blockade in classical Hodgkin lymphoma. In the study overall: Intravenous infusions of nivolumab 3 mg/kg reached patients every 2 weeks. Study observations and caveats: Complete responders' diversity at baseline resembled that of newly diagnosed patients. Healthy donors reportedly exceeded newly diagnosed patients in baseline TCR diversity.

After autologous stem cell transplantation all patients relapsed, and prior brentuximab vedotin exposure differed between cohorts. Complete response, partial response or progressive disease was each patient's best response. Using immunoSEQ multiplex PCR, the repertoire was profiled, and TCRdb retains in-frame clones only, with some absent. The table lists 100,000 or so clones, around 88% of them singletons. A remark on this clone: Its target is unknown.

CDR1 is SEHNR, CDR2 FQNEAQ, per germline (reference sequence). The CDR3 is made up of 15 amino acids. The V end was cut by 1 base, the J end by 5 bases, with 15 bases between. The TCR comes from a human donor with classical Hodgkin lymphoma. The rearrangement uses TRBV7-9 and TRBJ2-7; D possibly matches TRBD1 or TRBD2 (6 bases each). This sample comprised peripheral blood mononuclear cells (PBMCs), obtained before the second cycle of nivolumab. The CDR3 reads CASSLVPDSGHEQYF. The CDR3 nucleotides are TGTGCCAGCAGCTTAGTGCCGGACAGCGGGCACGAGCAGTACTTC.